Below, one TCR beta chain is given with its context. The data were taken from a study of shared clonotypes between healthy human individuals. CD45RO-negative, CCR7-positively selected cells formed the naive CD8 fraction, excluding terminally differentiated effector memory CD45RA+ cells. Assay: immunoSEQ multiplex PCR; the TCRdb copy retains only in-frame clones and omits some. The sample consists of approximately 590,000 clones, about 95% of them appearing once. The V gene lost 0 bases and the J gene lost 5 bases, with 14 bases spanning the gap. Per the germline V gene, CDR1 is MGHDK and CDR2 is SYGVNS. This CDR3 contains 15 residues.

The J gene is TRBJ2-7, the V gene TRBV25-1; D is possibly TRBD2 (6 bases). Source material: naive CD8+ T cells sorted from blood. This TCR came from a woman in her 30s in good health. CDR3 in amino acids: CASSEYGGVWDEQYF. CDR3 in DNA: TGTGCCAGCAGTGAATATGGCGGGGTCTGGGACGAGCAGTACTTC.